Sequencing of this T cell receptor (beta chain) was carried out in a study of CD8 T cells in Susac syndrome. This clonotype was observed a single time. The CDR3 is 15 residues long. V lost 3 bases and J lost 0, with 11 bases in between. Germline CDR1 is LGHNA and CDR2 is YSLEER. The RNA input was about 0.5 to 1 ug, and it was reverse transcribed with random hexamers. TCRdb re-called the immunoSEQ multiplex PCR reads with MiXCR, one entry per CDR3 protein. Among some 170,000 distinct CDR3 sequences, approximately 93% were seen once, and the ten largest hold 0.09% to 0.1%. Sequenced sample: CD4+ T cells from PBMCs. The source is a human donor with multiple sclerosis. V usage is TRBV4-3 and J usage is TRBJ1-1; weak D call: TRBD1 (5 bases). CDR3 sequence reads: CASSHDGAMNTEAFF. The CDR3 nucleotides read TGCGCCAGCAGCCATGACGGGGCCATGAACACTGAAGCTTTCTTT.